The entry that follows covers one T cell receptor (beta chain) sequence. Per the germline V gene, CDR1 is KGHSH and CDR2 is LQKENI. This CDR3 contains 16 residues. The V and J ends lost 4 bases and 6 bases, in that order; junction bases with no gene match: 7. In the authors' workflow: Reference gene primer amplification in the assay estimated nucleated cell counts. Sequencing was performed with immunoSEQ multiplex PCR; in TCRdb, only in-frame clones are kept and a portion is missing. From that table come the V and J calls and clone size; the DNA was used to work out D and trimming. This table has 100,000 to 120,000 clones, around 89% appearing once. These data originate in a study of blood T cell repertoires in COVID-19. Looking at the study overall: The origin of the acute and convalescent COVID-19 samples was the United States, Italy and Spain. T cells, B-cell-depleted T cells, or PBMCs supplied cDNA or gDNA.

The clonotype was recovered from a woman in her forties or fifties with acute or convalescent COVID-19. The sequencing sample was made of peripheral blood. The gene calls are TRBV18 and TRBJ2-3, with 13 bases matching TRBD2. Written as DNA, the CDR3 is TGTGCCAGCTCACACTCAGGGACTAGCGGGGACGATACGCAGTATTTT. Translating gives CASSHSGTSGDDTQYF.